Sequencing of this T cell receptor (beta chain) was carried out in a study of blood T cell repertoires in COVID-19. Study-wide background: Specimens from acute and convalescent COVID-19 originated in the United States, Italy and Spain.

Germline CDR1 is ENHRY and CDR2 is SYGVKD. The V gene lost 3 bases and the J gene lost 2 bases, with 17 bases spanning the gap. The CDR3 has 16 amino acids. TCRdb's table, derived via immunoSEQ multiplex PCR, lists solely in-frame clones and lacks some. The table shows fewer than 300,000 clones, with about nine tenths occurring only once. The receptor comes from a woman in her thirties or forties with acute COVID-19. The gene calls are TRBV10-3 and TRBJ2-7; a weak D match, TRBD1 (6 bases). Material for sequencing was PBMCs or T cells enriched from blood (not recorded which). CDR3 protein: CAISDPGQGGTYEQYF. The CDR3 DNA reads TGTGCCATCAGTGACCCGGGCCAAGGGGGAACCTACGAGCAGTACTTC.